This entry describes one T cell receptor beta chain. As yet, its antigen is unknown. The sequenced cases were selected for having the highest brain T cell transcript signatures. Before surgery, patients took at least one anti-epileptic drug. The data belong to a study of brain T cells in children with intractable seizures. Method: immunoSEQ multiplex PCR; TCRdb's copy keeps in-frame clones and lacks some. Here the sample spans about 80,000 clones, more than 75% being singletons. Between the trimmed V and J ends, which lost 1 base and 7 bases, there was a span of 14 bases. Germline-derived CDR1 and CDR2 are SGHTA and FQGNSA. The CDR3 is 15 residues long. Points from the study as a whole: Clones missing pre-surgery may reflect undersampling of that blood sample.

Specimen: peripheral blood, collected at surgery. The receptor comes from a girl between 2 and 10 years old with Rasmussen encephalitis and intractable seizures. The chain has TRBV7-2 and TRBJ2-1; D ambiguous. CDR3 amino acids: CASSLVKISWNEQFF. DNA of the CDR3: TGTGCCAGCAGCTTAGTGAAGATCTCGTGGAATGAGCAGTTCTTC.